Listed here are 27 T cell receptor beta chains from one sample, sequenced in a study of blood T cell repertoires in COVID-19. Sequenced by immunoSEQ multiplex PCR; TCRdb stores in-frame clones only, minus some. Here the sample spans 250,000 to 300,000 clones, around 88% being singletons. The sequenced material came from peripheral blood. The origin of the receptors is a man aged 35 to 55 with acute or convalescent COVID-19.

This clone occurred a few times. CDR3 bases: TGCGCCAGCAGCTTGGGTACAGGGGCCTCACCCCTCCACTTT. Its protein is CASSLGTGASPLHF. This chain uses TRBV5-1 with TRBJ1-6; 7 positions match TRBD1. CDR3 length equals 14 residues. V trimming: 0 bases; J trimming: 10 bases; junction bases outside the gene matches: 4. The germline gives CDR1 SGHRS, CDR2 YFSETQ.

This chain joins TRBV4-2 and TRBJ2-5; 8 bases agree with TRBD2. The CDR3 length is 15 residues. CDR1 and CDR2 (germline): LGHNA, YNFKEQ. The trim removed 1 base at V and 2 bases at J, leaving 3 bases unmatched. CDR3 sequence: CASSQGGLVQETQYF. CDR3 bases: TGTGCCAGCAGCCAAGGGGGACTAGTACAAGAGACCCAGTACTTC.

The rearrangement joins TRBV5-1 to TRBJ2-2; D is possibly TRBD2 (7 bases). Per the germline V gene, CDR1 is SGHRS and CDR2 is YFSETQ. There are 14 residues in the CDR3. The V and J ends lost 4 bases and 6 bases respectively, with 13 bases between them. CDR3 nucleotides: TGCGCCAGCAGCGCACCCGGGGGGCCCGGGGAGCTGTTTTTT. Protein: CASSAPGGPGELFF.

The chain is built from TRBV11-1 and TRBJ2-1, with D tentatively TRBD1 (5 bases). Germline V lookup: CDR1 SGHAT, CDR2 FQDESV (reference sequence). This CDR3 is built from 16 residues. The V end was cut by 1 base, the J end by 4 bases, with 14 bases between. As DNA, the CDR3 is TGTGCCAGCAGCTTAGGATTGACAGTTTTTTACAATGAGCAGTTCTTC. Protein sequence: CASSLGLTVFYNEQFF. Full variable domain (remainder filled in from reference TRBV11-1 and TRBJ2-1): EAEVAQSPRYKITEKSQAVAFWCDPISGHATLYWYRQILGQGPELLVQFQDESVVDDSQLPKDRFSAERLKGVDSTLKIQPAELGDSAMYLCASSLGLTVFYNEQFFGPGTRLTVL.

The CDR3 region has the DNA TGTGCCAGCAGTGACCGTCGGCAGGGGGACCGAGAGACCCAGTACTTC. This gives the protein CASSDRRQGDRETQYF. The V call is TRBV6-1, the J call TRBJ2-5; 7 bases align to TRBD1. Looked up from germline, CDR1 is MNHNS and CDR2 is SASEGT. The trim removed 3 bases at V and 4 bases at J, leaving 11 bases unmatched. The CDR3 is 16 residues long.

The chain uses TRBV5-5 and TRBJ2-7, with 7 nucleotides matching TRBD1. The CDR3 length is 13 residues. Germline loops: CDR1 SGHKS, CDR2 YYEKEE (reference sequence). The ends lost 2 bases at V and 5 bases at J; junction bases unmatched: 4. The chain's CDR3 is CASSFPGTDEQYF. Here the CDR3 DNA reads TGTGCCAGCAGCTTCCCAGGGACAGACGAGCAGTACTTC.

This clone was found a few times. The rearrangement links TRBV7-3 to TRBJ2-1, with 7 bases lining up with TRBD1. The germline gives CDR1 SGHTA, CDR2 FQGTGA. The CDR3 runs 12 residues. J was trimmed by 9 bases and V by 5 bases; bases with no gene match: 4. CDR3: CASSIGTAEQFF. The CDR3 DNA reads as TGTGCCAGCAGCATCGGGACAGCTGAGCAGTTCTTC.

The chain links TRBV2 to TRBJ1-5; no definite D call. Trimming took off 8 bases at V and 2 bases at J, with 10 bases between the two ends. Germline CDR1 and CDR2: SNHLY and FYNNEI. CDR3 length: 13 residues. CDR3 DNA sequence: TGTGCCAGCTCGGTAAACGGCAATCAGCCCCAGCATTTT. It encodes CASSVNGNQPQHF.

This clone was recorded only once. This chain joins TRBV7-2 and TRBJ1-4, with 7 bases matching TRBD1. Germline lookup yields CDR1 SGHTA and CDR2 FQGNSA. J was trimmed by 6 bases and V by 3 bases; bases with no gene match: 4. CDR3 size: 14 residues. In DNA, the CDR3 is TGTGCCAGCAGCTTTTTTACAGGGGATGAAAAACTGTTTTTT. Residues: CASSFFTGDEKLFF. Full variable domain (remainder filled in from reference TRBV7-2 and TRBJ1-4): GAGVSQSPSNKVTEKGKDVELRCDPISGHTALYWYRQSLGQGLEFLIYFQGNSAPDKSGLPSDRFSAERTGGSVSTLTIQRTQQEDSAVYLCASSFFTGDEKLFFGSGTQLSVL.

The CDR3 coding sequence is TGTGCCAGCTCAGCAGGGCACAATCAGCCCCAGCATTTT. Amino acids: CASSAGHNQPQHF. This chain links TRBV18 with TRBJ1-5, with D maybe TRBD1 (5 bases). This CDR3 is built from 13 residues. The V gene lost 5 bases and the J gene lost 3 bases, with 8 bases spanning the gap. Germline V CDR1 and CDR2: KGHSH, LQKENI. Full variable domain (rest looked up from reference TRBV18 and TRBJ1-5): NAGVMQNPRHLVRRRGQEARLRCSPMKGHSHVYWYRQLPEEGLKFMVYLQKENIIDESGMPKERFSAEFPKEGPSILRIQQVVRGDSAAYFCASSAGHNQPQHFGDGTRLSIL.

About this clone itself: One end of the junction is discordant with germline, which a read error may explain. The chain combines TRBV2 with TRBJ2-1, with D tentatively TRBD2 (5 bases). CDR3 size: 13 residues. Per germline, CDR1 SNHLY and CDR2 FYNNEI. The CDR3 DNA reads as TGTGCCAGCAGTGAAGCTTCCCGAGGAAGGAGGATCTTC. Protein sequence: CASSEASRGRRIF.

V is TRBV7-3 and J is TRBJ2-2, with D possibly TRBD1 on 5 matching bases. Germline V gene lookup returns CDR1 SGHTA and CDR2 FQGTGA. Trimming stripped 0 bases from V and 7 bases from J, with 9 bases between. This CDR3 is built from 14 residues. The DNA of the CDR3 is TGTGCCAGCAGCTTAACCAGGGATGGCGGGGAGCTGTTTTTT. Translated, it gives CASSLTRDGGELFF.

The rearrangement uses TRBV29-1 and TRBJ2-3; 10 bases map to TRBD2. CDR1 is SQVTM, CDR2 ANQGSEA, per germline. After removal of 6 bases from V and 0 bases from J, the junction contained 6 bases not matched to a gene. The CDR3 has 15 amino acids. The CDR3: CSVVAGGTSTDTQYF. The CDR3 DNA is TGCAGCGTCGTAGCGGGGGGTACTAGCACAGATACGCAGTATTTT.

This clone came up a few times. The J gene is TRBJ2-2, the V gene TRBV11-3; TRBD1 might be the D (6 bases). V lost 5 bases and J lost 7, with 14 bases in between. The CDR3 runs to 14 residues. Germline V lookup: CDR1 SGHNT, CDR2 YENEEA. The CDR3 sequence is CASSTGTIGGELFF. The CDR3 DNA follows: TGTGCCAGCAGCACCGGGACAATTGGCGGGGAGCTGTTTTTT.

This chain uses TRBV5-1 with TRBJ1-1; 7 bases align to TRBD1. J gave up 3 bases and V 8 bases, and 7 bases lay outside the gene matches. Germline values: CDR1 SGHRS, CDR2 YFSETQ. The CDR3 has 13 residues. The CDR3 here is CASTGDGDTEAFF. In nucleotides, the CDR3 is TGCGCCAGTACAGGGGACGGGGACACTGAAGCTTTCTTT.

The chain employs TRBV6-1 and TRBJ1-3; 8 bases are shared with TRBD1. V was pared by 3 bases and J by 0 bases, with 4 bases of the junction left unmatched. In germline, CDR1 is MNHNS, CDR2 SASEGT. The CDR3 is made up of 16 amino acids. Here the CDR3 DNA reads TGTGCCAGCAGTGAGACAGGGGCCGTCTCTGGAAACACCATATATTTT. Residues: CASSETGAVSGNTIYF.

The chain has TRBV7-3 and TRBJ1-1; no reliable D call. CDR1 is SGHTA, CDR2 FQGTGA, per germline. This CDR3 spans 15 amino acids. Trimming shortened V by 5 bases and J by 0 bases, and 13 bases separated the two germline ends. The CDR3 region has the DNA TGTGCCAGCAGCCCAACGGACTCTCTGAACACTGAAGCTTTCTTT. Protein: CASSPTDSLNTEAFF. Variable domain in full (rest from reference TRBV7-3 and TRBJ1-1): GAGVSQTPSNKVTEKGKYVELRCDPISGHTALYWYRQSLGQGPEFLIYFQGTGAADDSGLPNDRFFAVRPEGSVSTLKIQRTERGDSAVYLCASSPTDSLNTEAFFGQGTRLTVV.

V gene TRBV19 combines with J gene TRBJ1-5; 7 nucleotides line up with TRBD1. Germline V lookup: CDR1 LNHDA, CDR2 SQIVND (reference sequence). The CDR3 extends over 14 amino acids. Losses at the gene ends were 10 bases for V and 5 bases for J; bases not matched to a gene: 11. The CDR3, as DNA: TGTGCCACCAATCCGGGACAGAATTATCAGCCCCAGCATTTT. The encoded protein is CATNPGQNYQPQHF.

J is TRBJ1-1 and V is TRBV14; D may be TRBD1 (5 bases). CDR1 and CDR2 from the germline V gene are SGHDN and FVKESK. The CDR3 extends over 15 amino acids. Trimming stripped 5 bases from V and 3 bases from J, with 16 bases between. Here the CDR3 DNA reads TGTGCCAGCAGCGATCTGGGGGGAATGTACACTGAAGCTTTCTTT. It translates to CASSDLGGMYTEAFF.

This clone was seen only once. The chain has TRBV6-5 and TRBJ1-1, with no clear D. Per the germline V gene, CDR1 is MNHEY and CDR2 is SVGAGI. V lost 5 bases and J lost 5, with 12 bases in between. CDR3 length: 13 residues. The CDR3 DNA follows: TGTGCCAGCAGTCAACTGCGGCTTACTGAAGCTTTCTTT. Protein product: CASSQLRLTEAFF.

The chain is built from TRBV11-2 and TRBJ1-4, with D uncertain. CDR1 and CDR2 from the germline V gene are SGHAT and FQNNGV. The length of the CDR3 is 15 residues. Between the trimmed V and J ends, which lost 4 bases and 5 bases, there was a span of 14 bases. As DNA, the CDR3 is TGTGCCAGCAGCTCCCAAGGAGGCCCCAATGAAAAACTGTTTTTT. It encodes CASSSQGGPNEKLFF.

The chain carries TRBV2 and TRBJ2-2, with D perhaps TRBD1 (6 bases). From germline, CDR1 is SNHLY and CDR2 FYNNEI. V lost 4 bases and J lost 5, with 14 bases in between. CDR3 length: 15 amino acids. The CDR3 nucleotides read TGTGCCAGCAGTGCGGAGCCGAGGGGGACCGGGGAGCTGTTTTTT. It specifies CASSAEPRGTGELFF.

In DNA, the CDR3 is TGTGCCAGCAGCCTAATAGCGGGTCTTGGCAATGAGCAGTTCTTC. It translates to CASSLIAGLGNEQFF. The chain uses TRBV5-6 and TRBJ2-1; 7 bases are a match to TRBD2. V gave up 4 bases and J gave up 6 bases; unmatched junction bases: 10. CDR3 length: 15 amino acids. Germline V gives CDR1 SGHDT, CDR2 YYEEEE.

The CDR3 sequence is CASSIEGTDRGTDTQYF. DNA for the CDR3: TGTGCCAGTAGTATAGAGGGGACGGACAGGGGTACAGATACGCAGTATTTT. V gene TRBV19 combines with J gene TRBJ2-3, with TRBD1 matching 9 bases. The trim removed 0 bases at V and 3 bases at J, leaving 7 bases unmatched. There are 17 residues in the CDR3. Germline loops: CDR1 LNHDA, CDR2 SQIVND (reference sequence).

This chain connects TRBV5-1 to TRBJ2-7; possibly TRBD2 for D (5 bases). Germline loops: CDR1 SGHRS, CDR2 YFSETQ. V dropped 2 bases and J dropped 2 bases, with 14 bases sitting between them. CDR3 length: 15 amino acids. In DNA form, the CDR3 reads TGCGCCAGCAGCTTAGGAGGCCTCGAACCCTACGAGCAGTACTTC. Translation: CASSLGGLEPYEQYF.

This clone was seen just once. The rearrangement joins TRBV5-1 to TRBJ2-7; tentatively, D is TRBD2 (7 bases). Looked up from germline, CDR1 is SGHRS and CDR2 is YFSETQ. CDR3 size: 15 residues. V was shortened by 7 bases and J by 1 base, with 18 bases between the two germline ends. This CDR3 is CASQAGARLSYEQYF. The CDR3 region has the DNA TGCGCCAGCCAGGCGGGGGCCCGACTTTCCTACGAGCAGTACTTC. Complete variable domain (other parts from reference TRBV5-1 and TRBJ2-7): KAGVTQTPRYLIKTRGQQVTLSCSPISGHRSVSWYQQTPGQGLQFLFEYFSETQRNKGNFPGRFSGRQFSNSRSEMNVSTLELGDSALYLCASQAGARLSYEQYFGPGTRLTVT.

This chain connects TRBV5-1 to TRBJ1-2, with 7 bases identical to TRBD1. Trimming at V came to 3 bases and at J to 4 bases, leaving 6 bases not matched to a gene. CDR1 and CDR2 from the germline V gene are SGHRS and YFSETQ. The CDR3 loop spans 14 amino acids. The CDR3 region is CASSSRQGSYGYTF. CDR3 coding DNA: TGCGCCAGCAGCTCGCGACAGGGAAGCTATGGCTACACCTTC.